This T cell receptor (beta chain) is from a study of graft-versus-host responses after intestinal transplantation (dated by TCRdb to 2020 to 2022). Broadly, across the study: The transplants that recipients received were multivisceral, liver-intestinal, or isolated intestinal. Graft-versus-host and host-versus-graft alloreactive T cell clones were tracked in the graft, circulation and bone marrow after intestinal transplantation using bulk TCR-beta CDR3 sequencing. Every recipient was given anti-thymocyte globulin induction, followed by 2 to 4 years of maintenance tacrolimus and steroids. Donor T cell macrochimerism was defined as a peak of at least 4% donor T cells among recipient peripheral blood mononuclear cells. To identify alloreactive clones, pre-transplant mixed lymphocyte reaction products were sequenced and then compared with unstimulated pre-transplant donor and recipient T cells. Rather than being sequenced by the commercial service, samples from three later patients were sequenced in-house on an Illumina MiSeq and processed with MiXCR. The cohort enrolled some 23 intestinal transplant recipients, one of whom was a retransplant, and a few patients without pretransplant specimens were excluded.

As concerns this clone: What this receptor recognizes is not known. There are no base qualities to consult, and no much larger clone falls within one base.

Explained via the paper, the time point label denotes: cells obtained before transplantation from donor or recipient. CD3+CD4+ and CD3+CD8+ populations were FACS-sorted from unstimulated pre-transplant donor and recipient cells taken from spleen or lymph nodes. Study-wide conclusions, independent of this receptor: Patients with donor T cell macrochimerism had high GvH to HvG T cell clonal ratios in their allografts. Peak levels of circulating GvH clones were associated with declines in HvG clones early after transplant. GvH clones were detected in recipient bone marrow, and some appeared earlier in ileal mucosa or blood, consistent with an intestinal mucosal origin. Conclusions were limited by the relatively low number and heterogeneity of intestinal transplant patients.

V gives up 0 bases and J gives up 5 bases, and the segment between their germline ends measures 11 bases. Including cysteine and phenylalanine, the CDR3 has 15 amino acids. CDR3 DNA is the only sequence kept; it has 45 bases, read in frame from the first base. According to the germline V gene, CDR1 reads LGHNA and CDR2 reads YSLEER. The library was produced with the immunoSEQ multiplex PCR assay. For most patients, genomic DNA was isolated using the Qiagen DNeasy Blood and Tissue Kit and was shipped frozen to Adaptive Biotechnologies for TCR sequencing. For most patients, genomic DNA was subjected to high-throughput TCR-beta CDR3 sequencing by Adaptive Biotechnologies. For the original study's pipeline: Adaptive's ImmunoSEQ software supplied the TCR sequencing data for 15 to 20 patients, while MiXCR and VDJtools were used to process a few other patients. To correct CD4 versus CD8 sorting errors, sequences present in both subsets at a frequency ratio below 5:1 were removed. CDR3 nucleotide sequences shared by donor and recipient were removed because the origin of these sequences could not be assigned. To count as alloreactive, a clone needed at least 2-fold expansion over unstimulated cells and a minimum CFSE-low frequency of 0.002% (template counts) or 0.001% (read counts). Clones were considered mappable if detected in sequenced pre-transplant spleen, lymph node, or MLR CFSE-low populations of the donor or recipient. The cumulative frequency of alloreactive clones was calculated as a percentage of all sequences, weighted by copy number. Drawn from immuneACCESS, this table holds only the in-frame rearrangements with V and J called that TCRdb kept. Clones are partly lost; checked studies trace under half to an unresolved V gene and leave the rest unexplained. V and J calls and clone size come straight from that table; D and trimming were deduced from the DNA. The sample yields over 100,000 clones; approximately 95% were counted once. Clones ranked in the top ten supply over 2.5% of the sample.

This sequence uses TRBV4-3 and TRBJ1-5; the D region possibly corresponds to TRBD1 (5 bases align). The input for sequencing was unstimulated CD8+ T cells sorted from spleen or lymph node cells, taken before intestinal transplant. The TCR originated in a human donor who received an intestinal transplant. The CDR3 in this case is CASSQDLGEHQPQHF. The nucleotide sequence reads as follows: TGCGCCAGCAGCCAAGATTTGGGGGAGCATCAGCCCCAGCATTTT.